This T cell receptor beta chain appears in the sequencing data of a study of CD8 T cells in ankylosing spondylitis. Findings and caveats of the study: Reports say disease-linked clones showed up significantly more in matched ankylosing spondylitis synovial fluid. With a CD8+ phenotype, disease-linked clones were relatively rare in peripheral blood. Previously reported in reactive arthritis synovial fluid and blood were some of the motif variants. One TCR beta motif, made up of several highly homologous variants, appeared characteristic of ankylosing spondylitis blood.

With molecular barcodes, quantitative 5'-RACE was used to make the TCR beta libraries. TCRdb reanalysed the 5' RACE reads using MiXCR and keeps one entry per CDR3 protein. The sample carries almost 400,000 distinct CDR3 sequences, 20% to 25% recorded once. With 6 bases clipped from V and 3 bases from J, the junction kept 10 bases outside the gene matches. Per the germline V gene, CDR1 is MNHEY and CDR2 is SVGEGT. The CDR3 runs to 17 residues. This clonotype was seen only a few times. Antigen: not known. This sequence was found in a male donor with ankylosing spondylitis. The genes are TRBV6-2 or TRBV6-3 and TRBJ2-3; 12 bases map to TRBD2. The sample was blood, either unsorted or a sorted T cell fraction (not recorded which). CDR3 residues: CASSPQTSGSLTDTQYF. The CDR3 DNA follows: TGTGCCAGCAGCCCCCAGACTAGCGGGAGCTTGACAGATACGCAGTATTTT.